This T cell receptor beta chain was sequenced in a study of T cell responses to AZD1222 COVID-19 vaccine. Overall study results and limits: The study found vaccine-associated CD4 TCRs spanning spike, dominant at 160-218 and 743-854. Scientists sampled the repertoires only once the peak T cell response had passed.

As to this clone: Its target is not known.

Trimming pared 4 bases from V and 0 bases from J, leaving 7 bases between. The CDR3 covers 15 residues. Per the germline V gene, CDR1 is MRHNA and CDR2 is SNTAGT. The data were produced by immunoSEQ multiplex PCR, yet TCRdb's version contains in-frame clones alone and is incomplete. Altogether some 130,000 clones are present, about 90% being singletons, with the ten largest covering over 6.5%. This receptor was obtained from an adult in good health. This material consisted of peripheral blood, taken on day 0 of AZD1222 vaccination. The chain employs TRBV6-4 and TRBJ1-6; the D is unclear. CDR3: CASSAGSSYNSPLHF. CDR3 sequence (DNA): TGTGCCAGCAGTGCCGGGAGCTCCTATAATTCACCCCTCCACTTT.